This entry lists 16 T cell receptor beta chains sequenced from one sample in a study of T cells after yellow fever vaccination. TCRdb independently ran MiXCR on the 5' RACE reads; one entry per CDR3 protein. This sample has about 360,000 distinct CDR3 sequences, with about 6.2% found just once. Source: PBMCs, taken 5 days after the yellow fever booster vaccination. All receptors derive from a man younger than 45 who received the YFV17D yellow fever vaccine.

This chain links TRBV7-6 with TRBJ1-1, with 8 bases matching TRBD1. V shed 6 bases and J 3 bases; nucleotides not matched to a gene: 12. The V gene's germline CDR1 is SGHVS and CDR2 FNYEAQ. The CDR3 contains 16 residues. The CDR3 nucleotides read TGTGCCAGCAGTATTATGGGGCAGGGGGCTGACACTGAAGCTTTCTTT. Translation gives CASSIMGQGADTEAFF.

This clonotype showed up many times. This chain uses TRBV7-8 with TRBJ2-5, with D maybe TRBD1 (5 bases). Looked up from germline, CDR1 is SGHVS and CDR2 is FQNEAQ. V lost 1 base to trimming and J lost 6 bases, with 15 bases between them. This CDR3 is 15 amino acids long. The DNA for the CDR3 is TGTGCCAGCAGCTTAGGGGGCATAGACCCCAAGACCCAGTACTTC. It translates to CASSLGGIDPKTQYF.

CDR3 protein: CSARENNQPQHF. CDR3 DNA sequence: TGCAGCGCCCGCGAAAACAATCAGCCCCAGCATTTT. This chain links TRBV29-1 with TRBJ1-5; D gene uncertain. The CDR3 is 12 residues long. V was cut by 7 bases and J by 3 bases, with 10 bases left in between. From germline, CDR1 is SQVTM and CDR2 ANQGSEA.

This chain links TRBV20-1 with TRBJ2-1, with D maybe TRBD2 (5 bases). The CDR3 spans 13 residues. The V end was cut by 3 bases, the J end by 5 bases, with 11 bases between. Germline CDR1 reads DFQATT; CDR2 reads SNEGSKA (reference sequence). This CDR3 is CSASEDFDNEQFF. CDR3 nucleotide sequence: TGCAGTGCTAGCGAGGACTTCGACAATGAGCAGTTCTTC.

This clonotype appeared many times. The chain combines TRBV7-2 with TRBJ2-1, with 10 bases lining up with TRBD2. The germline gives CDR1 SGHTA, CDR2 FQGNSA. Trimming at V came to 0 bases and at J to 0 bases, leaving 2 bases not matched to a gene. The CDR3 runs 17 residues. The CDR3, as DNA: TGTGCCAGCAGCTTAGCGCCTAGCGGGAGCTCCTACAATGAGCAGTTCTTC. This translates into CASSLAPSGSSYNEQFF.

Comments on this clonotype: Germline and junction disagree at one end, which may indicate a read error. The gene calls are TRBV5-4 and TRBJ2-1, with 12 bases that match TRBD2. The CDR3 is 15 residues long. Germline V lookup: CDR1 SGHNT, CDR2 YYREEE (reference sequence). For the CDR3, the DNA is TGTGCCAGCAGCGCGAGACTAGCGGGAGACAATGAGGAGTTCTTC. It codes for CASSARLAGDNEEFF.

This clonotype was seen only a few times. This chain connects TRBV10-2 to TRBJ1-1; possibly TRBD1 for D (5 bases). Germline V gene lookup returns CDR1 WSHSY and CDR2 SAAADI. The CDR3 is 15 amino acids. Trimming took 0 bases from V and 5 from J, leaving 13 bases between them. Written as DNA, the CDR3 is TGCGCCAGCAGTGAGTCTAGGGGCGTAGGAACTGAAGCTTTCTTT. Protein product: CASSESRGVGTEAFF.

This chain joins TRBV12-3 or TRBV12-4 and TRBJ1-5; 7 positions match TRBD1. J gave up 9 bases and V 5 bases, and 10 bases lay outside the gene matches. The CDR3 has 14 residues. CDR3 DNA sequence: TGTGCCAGCAGTCCACAGGGGACGACCGGGCCCCAGCATTTT. Translating gives CASSPQGTTGPQHF.

CDR3 sequence (DNA): TGTGCCAGCAGGTCCAGGGGAGGAATGTTGGGCTACACCTTC. Its protein is CASRSRGGMLGYTF. The V call is TRBV12-3 or TRBV12-4, the J call TRBJ1-2, with TRBD1 as a possible D gene (6 bases). The V end lost 6 bases, the J end lost 8 bases, and 19 bases lay between the germline ends. This CDR3 comprises 14 residues.

The chain carries TRBV28 and TRBJ2-7; maybe TRBD2 (5 bases). From germline, CDR1 is MDHEN and CDR2 SYDVKM. V dropped 5 bases and J dropped 4 bases, with 15 bases sitting between them. The CDR3 loop spans 14 amino acids. Here the CDR3 reads CASSPTGRGYEQYF. In DNA, the CDR3 is TGTGCCAGCAGTCCTACGGGCCGCGGGTACGAGCAGTACTTC.

Only a few counts were recorded for this clonotype. This rearrangement joins TRBV6-1 to TRBJ1-3, with 7 nucleotides matching TRBD1. The V segment lost 5 bases and the J segment 3 bases; nucleotides outside the gene matches: 7. Germline loops: CDR1 MNHNS, CDR2 SASEGT. The CDR3 totals 15 residues. CDR3 nucleotide sequence: TGTGCCAGCAGTAAAACAGGGGTTTTTGGAAACACCATATATTTT. Translation: CASSKTGVFGNTIYF.

The chain combines TRBV10-3 with TRBJ1-5; D unclear. Trimming stripped 4 bases from V and 4 bases from J, with 5 bases between. CDR3 length: 12 residues. In germline, CDR1 is ENHRY, CDR2 SYGVKD. CDR3 sequence: CAISAPNQPQHF. CDR3 coding DNA: TGTGCCATCAGTGCCCCAAATCAGCCCCAGCATTTT.

The chain couples TRBV27 to TRBJ2-2; 7 positions match TRBD1. V shed 6 bases and J 2 bases; nucleotides not matched to a gene: 12. Germline V gives CDR1 MNHEY, CDR2 SMNVEV (reference sequence). The CDR3 extends over 17 amino acids. The CDR3 region is CASSPRTGLSNTGELFF. The CDR3, as DNA: TGTGCCAGCAGCCCTCGGACAGGACTTAGTAACACCGGGGAGCTGTTTTTT.

The sample holds many counts of this clonotype. This chain uses TRBV28 with TRBJ2-7; the D gene could be TRBD1 or TRBD2 (5 bases each). Germline assignment: CDR1 MDHEN and CDR2 SYDVKM. CDR3 length: 14 amino acids. V lost 4 bases to trimming and J lost 2 bases, with 12 bases between them. CDR3 amino acids: CASSSGDQTYEQYF. CDR3 nucleotides: TGTGCCAGCAGTTCTGGGGACCAAACCTACGAGCAGTACTTC.

In this sample, this clonotype turned up a few times. The chain is built from TRBV7-9 and TRBJ2-1; D ambiguous. This CDR3 is built from 15 residues. Trimming stripped 3 bases from V and 5 bases from J, with 14 bases between. CDR1 and CDR2 from the germline V gene are SEHNR and FQNEAQ (reference sequence). This CDR3 reads CASSFSDPDHNEQFF. The CDR3 DNA follows: TGTGCCAGCAGCTTCTCAGACCCCGATCACAATGAGCAGTTCTTC.

This clonotype was counted between two and nine times. The chain joins TRBV2 to TRBJ2-1, with 12 nucleotides matching TRBD2. After removal of 4 bases from V and 7 bases from J, the junction contained 5 bases not matched to a gene. Germline CDR1 and CDR2: SNHLY and FYNNEI. The CDR3 is made up of 15 amino acids. CDR3 sequence (DNA): TGTGCCAGCAGTGCTAGCGGGAGGGGTCGTAATGAGCAGTTCTTC. As protein: CASSASGRGRNEQFF.